The source of this TCR beta chain is a study of T cell responses to AZD1222 COVID-19 vaccine. Regarding the study as a whole: Vaccine-associated CD4 TCRs ranged over spike, dominating at 160-218 and 743-854. Vaccination with two AZD1222 doses was followed by a rise in Spike-specific TCR breadth and depth. Nearly half of the spike-specific TCRs reportedly recognize variant regions that carry no mutations.

Turning to this clone: Its antigen is not identified.

The protocol was immunoSEQ multiplex PCR, while the TCRdb copy is restricted to in-frame clones and leaves out a portion. This table holds around 180,000 clones, roughly 92% found once. Per germline, CDR1 SGDLS and CDR2 YYNGEE. Trimming took off 4 bases at V and 3 bases at J, with 29 bases between the two ends. This CDR3 has 20 amino acids. The material sequenced was peripheral blood, taken on day 0 of AZD1222 vaccination. The V gene is TRBV9, the J gene TRBJ1-3; TRBD1 might be the D (6 bases). The source is an adult in good health. For the CDR3, the DNA is TGTGCCAGCAGCCCTTCCCCGGGGGGTGGGGCGACAGGATTTGGAAACACCATATATTTT. Translating gives CASSPSPGGGATGFGNTIYF.